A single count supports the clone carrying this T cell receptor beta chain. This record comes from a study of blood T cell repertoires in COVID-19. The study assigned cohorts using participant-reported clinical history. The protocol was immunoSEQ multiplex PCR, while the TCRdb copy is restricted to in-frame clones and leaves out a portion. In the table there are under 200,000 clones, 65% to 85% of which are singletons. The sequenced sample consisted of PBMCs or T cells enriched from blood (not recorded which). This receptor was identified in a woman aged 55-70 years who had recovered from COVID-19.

CDR3 amino acids: CASSYPGVFKDTQYF. The CDR3 nucleotides are TGTGCCAGCAGCTACCCGGGGGTATTTAAAGATACGCAGTATTTT. The rearrangement links TRBV7-2 to TRBJ2-3, with D perhaps matching TRBD2 (6 bases). CDR1 SGHTA and CDR2 FQGNSA come from the germline V gene. The ends were cut back, 4 bases at V and 5 bases at J, with 16 bases in the middle. The CDR3 contains 15 residues.